The 28 T cell receptor beta chains in this list originate from one sample, sequenced in a study of blood T cell repertoires in COVID-19. Clones were sequenced by immunoSEQ multiplex PCR, and TCRdb holds only the in-frame ones, with some missing. Here the sample spans around 300,000 clones, approximately 89% being singletons. The sample was PBMCs or T cells enriched from blood (not recorded which). Source of these receptors: a man aged 25-45 years who had recovered from COVID-19.

The V gene is TRBV9, the J gene TRBJ2-7, with D possibly matching TRBD1 (6 bases). The CDR3 runs 13 residues. CDR1 and CDR2 (germline): SGDLS, YYNGEE. With 3 bases removed from V and 5 bases from J, the gap between germline ends came to 12 bases. In DNA form, the CDR3 reads TGTGCCAGCAGCGAACAGGGAAACGACGAGCAGTACTTC. Amino acids: CASSEQGNDEQYF.

The rearrangement uses TRBV6-5 and TRBJ1-6; 7 bases agree with TRBD1. The CDR3 runs 14 residues. The germline CDR1 and CDR2 sequences are MNHEY and SVGAGI. Unmatched junction bases numbered 8, after V lost 6 bases and J lost 9 bases. The CDR3 DNA sequence: TGTGCCAGCAGCTCCCGGGACAGCCGTTCACCCCTCCACTTT. Its protein is CASSSRDSRSPLHF.

This chain connects TRBV18 to TRBJ1-2; D gene unclear. Germline loops: CDR1 KGHSH, CDR2 LQKENI. Trimming took 0 bases from V and 3 from J, leaving 11 bases between them. The CDR3 covers 15 residues. The CDR3 bases are TGTGCCAGCTCACCACCAGTCCTTACGGACTATGGCTACACCTTC. Translated: CASSPPVLTDYGYTF.

With respect to this clone: This specimen includes other DNA sequences encoding the same CDR3. The rearrangement links TRBV7-9 to TRBJ1-6, with a possible D match to TRBD1 (6 bases). The CDR3 is 14 residues long. The germline V and J ends were trimmed by 4 bases and 4 bases, with 8 bases remaining between them. Germline V lookup: CDR1 SEHNR, CDR2 FQNEAQ (reference sequence). The CDR3 is CASSSGQYNSPLHF. CDR3 in DNA: TGTGCCAGCAGCTCCGGACAGTATAATTCACCCCTCCACTTT.

The chain combines TRBV18 with TRBJ1-6; 7 bases match TRBD1. V lost 6 bases, J lost 10 bases, and 15 bases stayed unmatched. This CDR3 comprises 16 residues. Germline CDR1 reads KGHSH; CDR2 reads LQKENI. The CDR3 region is CASSLRQGLIGSPLHF. CDR3 sequence (DNA): TGTGCCAGCTCCCTCCGACAGGGATTAATTGGATCACCCCTCCACTTT.

This chain uses TRBV6-5 with TRBJ2-7, with 12 bases aligning to TRBD2. J was trimmed by 7 bases and V by 6 bases; bases with no gene match: 10. This CDR3 is 15 amino acids long. From germline, CDR1 is MNHEY and CDR2 SVGAGI. The CDR3 reads CASRQLAGGTLEQYF. The CDR3 DNA reads as TGTGCCAGCAGACAACTAGCGGGGGGCACTTTGGAGCAGTACTTC.

This sequence joins TRBV10-2 and TRBJ2-2, with TRBD2 as a possible D gene (6 bases). The germline V gene has CDR1 WSHSY and CDR2 SAAADI. The CDR3 spans 15 residues. With 6 bases removed from V and 2 bases from J, the gap between germline ends came to 13 bases. CDR3 amino acids: CASSWDSRNTGELFF. The CDR3 DNA reads as TGCGCCAGCAGCTGGGACTCTCGAAACACCGGGGAGCTGTTTTTT.

The chain couples TRBV12-1 to TRBJ1-2; the table calls TRBD1, which could not be checked here. TRBV12-1 has pseudogene status. The CDR3 consists of 15 residues. For the CDR3, the DNA is TGTGCCAGCAGCACTAGGACAGGGGGCTGCTATGGCTACACCTTC. Its protein is CASSTRTGGCYGYTF.

J is TRBJ1-3 and V is TRBV7-2; TRBD1 might be the D (5 bases). The CDR3 runs to 16 residues. From germline, CDR1 is SGHTA and CDR2 FQGNSA. V gave up 1 base and J gave up 4 bases, with 14 bases separating them. CDR3 protein: CASSLGPSRAGNTIYF. CDR3 coding DNA: TGTGCCAGCAGCTTAGGCCCCTCCAGGGCCGGAAACACCATATATTTT.

The rearrangement links TRBV18 to TRBJ1-3; D remains unclear. Germline lookup yields CDR1 KGHSH and CDR2 LQKENI. This CDR3 comprises 15 residues. Trimming shortened V by 2 bases and J by 0 bases, and 8 bases separated the two germline ends. CDR3 coding DNA: TGTGCCAGCTCACCAGAACGGTACTCTGGAAACACCATATATTTT. It encodes CASSPERYSGNTIYF. Looking up the rest from reference TRBV18 and TRBJ1-3 gives the full variable domain: NAGVMQNPRHLVRRRGQEARLRCSPMKGHSHVYWYRQLPEEGLKFMVYLQKENIIDESGMPKERFSAEFPKEGPSILRIQQVVRGDSAAYFCASSPERYSGNTIYFGEGSWLTVV.

The genes are TRBV2 and TRBJ2-3, with 10 positions matching TRBD2. The CDR3 spans 15 residues. Germline V lookup: CDR1 SNHLY, CDR2 FYNNEI. V shed 4 bases and J 4 bases; nucleotides not matched to a gene: 5. The CDR3 region has the DNA TGTGCCAGCAGTGCTTCCAGCGGGGGGGCAGATACGCAGTATTTT. This encodes CASSASSGGADTQYF.

The chain uses TRBV4-1 and TRBJ2-5; TRBD2 matches 8 bases. This CDR3 has 16 residues. After removal of 4 bases from V and 1 base from J, the junction contained 8 bases not matched to a gene. Germline V gene lookup returns CDR1 MGHRA and CDR2 YSYEKL. CDR3 DNA sequence: TGCGCCAGCAGCCCTGGAGGGCGGGGGGTCCAAGAGACCCAGTACTTC. It yields the protein CASSPGGRGVQETQYF.

J is TRBJ1-5 and V is TRBV27, with D unresolved. The CDR3 has 15 residues. Looked up from germline, CDR1 is MNHEY and CDR2 is SMNVEV (reference sequence). V was shortened by 4 bases and J by 0 bases, with 10 bases between the two germline ends. This CDR3 is CASSSEPYSNQPQHF. DNA of the CDR3: TGTGCCAGCAGTTCCGAGCCCTATAGCAATCAGCCCCAGCATTTT.

The chain couples TRBV6-4 to TRBJ2-1, with TRBD1 as a possible D gene (5 bases). This CDR3 has 13 amino acids. The V gene lost 8 bases and the J gene lost 8 bases, with 16 bases spanning the gap. Germline V gives CDR1 MRHNA, CDR2 SNTAGT. CDR3 bases: TGTGCCAGCTCTCCCAGGGTTGGCTATGAGCAGTTCTTC. This gives the protein CASSPRVGYEQFF.

This chain links TRBV18 with TRBJ1-2; the D gene is possibly TRBD1 (6 bases). Per the germline V gene, CDR1 is KGHSH and CDR2 is LQKENI. V was pared by 3 bases and J by 1 base, with 12 bases between. The CDR3 runs 15 residues. This CDR3 is CASSPTLQGNYGYTF. CDR3 nucleotides: TGTGCCAGCTCACCCACCCTACAGGGTAACTATGGCTACACCTTC.

In the case of this clone: Other nucleotide sequences in the sample specify the same CDR3. The V and J genes are TRBV19 and TRBJ1-5, with 10 bases matching TRBD1. Germline V gene sequence: CDR1 LNHDA, CDR2 SQIVND (reference sequence). V lost 3 bases to trimming and J lost 6 bases; unmatched junction nucleotides: 2. The CDR3 contains 14 residues. The CDR3 DNA is TGTGCCAGTAGTATCCGGGACAGGGGTCAGCCCCAGCATTTT. Translation: CASSIRDRGQPQHF.

This clone was found once. The rearrangement uses TRBV28 and TRBJ1-3, with TRBD1 matching over 7 bases. This CDR3 is 15 amino acids long. With 4 bases clipped from V and 3 bases from J, the junction kept 6 bases outside the gene matches. Germline-derived CDR1 and CDR2 are MDHEN and SYDVKM. The CDR3 sequence is CASSSPRGHGNTIYF. The CDR3 DNA follows: TGTGCCAGCAGTTCACCAAGGGGGCATGGAAACACCATATATTTT.

The chain has TRBV3-1 (or the pseudogene TRBV3-2) and TRBJ2-6, with D uncertain. CDR3 length equals 15 residues. V was clipped by 1 base and J by 1 base, with 5 bases between them. Germline V gene data show CDR1 as LGHDT and CDR2 as YNNKEL (reference sequence). Here the CDR3 DNA reads TGTGCCAGCAGCCAAGGAACTTCTGGGGCCAACGTCCTGACTTTC. This codes for CASSQGTSGANVLTF.

The chain carries TRBV7-8 and TRBJ2-5; D perhaps matches TRBD2 (5 bases). Trimming took 5 bases from V and 1 from J, leaving 14 bases between them. The CDR3 is 15 residues long. From germline, CDR1 is SGHVS and CDR2 FQNEAQ. In DNA form, the CDR3 reads TGTGCCAGCAGCCCAAGCCCGGGGTTCCAAGAGACCCAGTACTTC. It specifies CASSPSPGFQETQYF.

This clone showed up just a few times. The rearrangement joins TRBV18 to TRBJ1-3; maybe TRBD1 (6 bases). V was clipped by 4 bases and J by 2 bases, with 12 bases between them. The V gene's germline CDR1 is KGHSH and CDR2 LQKENI. The CDR3 loop spans 15 amino acids. This CDR3 reads CASSRQAGAGNTIYF. The CDR3 bases are TGTGCCAGCTCACGACAGGCTGGTGCTGGAAACACCATATATTTT.

V and J are TRBV5-1 and TRBJ2-3; 14 bases match TRBD2. The CDR3 is made up of 17 amino acids. Germline V gene sequence: CDR1 SGHRS, CDR2 YFSETQ. Trimming cost V 1 base and J 6 bases; bases outside gene matches: 7. CDR3 coding DNA: TGCGCCAGCAGCTTGACCCTGGGACTAGCGGGGGATGATACGCAGTATTTT. It specifies CASSLTLGLAGDDTQYF.

The J gene is TRBJ1-2, the V gene TRBV4-2; 7 bases line up with TRBD1. The CDR3 sequence is 15 residues long. The germline gives CDR1 LGHNA, CDR2 YNFKEQ. V lost 4 bases to trimming and J lost 7 bases; unmatched junction nucleotides: 12. The CDR3 sequence is CASSPGTAGEGGYTF. The DNA for the CDR3 is TGTGCCAGCAGCCCCGGGACAGCGGGGGAGGGTGGCTACACCTTC.

The J gene is TRBJ2-1, the V gene TRBV4-2; 7 bases map to TRBD1. This CDR3 is built from 16 residues. Germline CDR1 reads LGHNA; CDR2 reads YNFKEQ. V was clipped by 4 bases and J by 3 bases; unmatched bases: 9. DNA of the CDR3: TGTGCCAGCAGCCCATCCGGGACAGACCTCTACAATGAGCAGTTCTTC. This encodes CASSPSGTDLYNEQFF.

The chain recombines TRBV30 with TRBJ1-1; the match to TRBD1 covers 8 bases. The CDR3 is 15 amino acids. CDR1 is GTSNPN and CDR2 is SVGIG in the germline V gene (reference sequence). The J segment lost 4 bases and the V segment lost 1 base, leaving 8 bases of the junction unmatched. CDR3 nucleotides: TGTGCCTGGAGTGACAAACAGGGGGGTAGCACTGAAGCTTTCTTT. Encoded protein: CAWSDKQGGSTEAFF.

CDR3 DNA sequence: TGTGCCTGGAGTACCGCTAGGACGGGGAATCAGCCCCAGCATTTT. Protein product: CAWSTARTGNQPQHF. The V call is TRBV30, the J call TRBJ1-5, with D hard to call. The V gene's germline CDR1 is GTSNPN and CDR2 SVGIG (reference sequence). The ends were cut back, 2 bases at V and 4 bases at J, with 15 bases in the middle. The CDR3 sequence is 15 residues long.

Concerning this clone itself: Other DNA sequences within the sample encode an identical CDR3. V gene TRBV5-4 combines with J gene TRBJ1-3; the match to TRBD1 covers 9 bases. V gave up 4 bases and J gave up 4 bases; unmatched junction bases: 3. This CDR3 comprises 14 residues. Germline V CDR1 and CDR2: SGHNT, YYREEE (reference sequence). In nucleotides, the CDR3 is TGTGCCAGCAGCCCGGGACAGGGCGGAAACACCATATATTTT. It yields the protein CASSPGQGGNTIYF.

The CDR3 protein is CASSLQGPAHGYTF. The CDR3 DNA follows: TGTGCCAGCAGCTTACAGGGGCCAGCTCATGGCTACACCTTC. The chain recombines TRBV7-9 with TRBJ1-2; D possibly corresponds to TRBD1 (6 bases). CDR1 is SEHNR, CDR2 FQNEAQ, per germline (reference sequence). Trimming stripped 2 bases from V and 6 bases from J, with 13 bases between. This CDR3 is 14 amino acids long.

This clone was seen a few times. The genes are TRBV2 and TRBJ2-5, with D unclear. Trimming shortened V by 5 bases and J by 0 bases, and 13 bases separated the two germline ends. The CDR3 spans 15 residues. Germline lookup yields CDR1 SNHLY and CDR2 FYNNEI. The CDR3 is CASSLTQAYQETQYF. The CDR3 bases are TGTGCCAGCAGTCTCACACAAGCGTACCAAGAGACCCAGTACTTC.